This T cell receptor (beta chain) was found in a study of a mutant IDH1 vaccine in newly diagnosed glioma. The sample's time point: week 35, safety follow-up. One vaccine dose held 300 ug of mutant IDH1 20-mer peptide and came with topical imiquimod. Trimming cost V 0 bases and J 1 base, with 8 bases left between them. CDR1 is SGDLS, CDR2 YYNGEE, per germline. The CDR3 length is 15 residues. This clone was seen only once. Its antigen is unknown. TCRdb keeps only in-frame clones here, not all; method: immunoSEQ multiplex PCR. The sample records about 72,000 clones, around 82% being singletons. Sequences were derived from PBMCs, sampled from a glioma patient whose treatment included an IDH1 peptide vaccine. This chain joins TRBV9 and TRBJ1-5; TRBD1 might be the D (6 bases). This receptor was taken from a man aged 18-30 years with glioma. CDR3 DNA: TGTGCCAGCAGCGTAGATGACAGGAGCAATCAGCCCCAGCATTTT. Protein: CASSVDDRSNQPQHF.